Following are 20 T cell receptor beta chains from one sample sequenced in a study of cytomegalovirus exposure and HLA in healthy donors. The PCR employed 60 Vbeta primers together with 13 Jbeta primers. Data came from immunoSEQ multiplex PCR; TCRdb stores just in-frame clones and leaves some out. The table lists 70,000 to 80,000 clones, with 2.5% to 3% in the top ten. Material for sequencing was PBMCs. All receptors come from a man aged 35-49 years in good health and CMV-seronegative.

The rearrangement uses TRBV25-1 and TRBJ1-1, with a weak D call TRBD1 (5 bases). CDR1 and CDR2 (germline): MGHDK, SYGVNS. Trimming removed 8 bases from V and 1 base from J, with 11 bases in between. The CDR3 consists of 13 residues. The CDR3 DNA reads TGTGCCAGCTGGGGGGGAGGGAACACTGAAGCTTTCTTT. It encodes CASWGGGNTEAFF.

The gene calls are TRBV9 and TRBJ1-1; D remains ambiguous. V gave up 0 bases and J gave up 5 bases, with 8 bases separating them. The CDR3 runs to 13 residues. CDR1 and CDR2 (germline): SGDLS, YYNGEE. As DNA, the CDR3 is TGTGCCAGCAGCGTAGCTTCGTTGACTGAAGCTTTCTTT. Encoded protein: CASSVASLTEAFF.

CDR3 amino acids: CASSLDRGRGSYGYTF. CDR3 in DNA: TGTGCCAGCAGCTTGGACAGGGGGCGAGGAAGCTATGGCTACACCTTC. J is TRBJ1-2 and V is TRBV5-6; 9 bases are a match to TRBD1. CDR1 is SGHDT, CDR2 YYEEEE, per germline. The CDR3 loop spans 16 amino acids. Unmatched junction bases numbered 7, after V lost 0 bases and J lost 4 bases.

The chain combines TRBV9 with TRBJ1-6; TRBD1 might be the D (6 bases). The V end was cut by 0 bases, the J end by 6 bases, with 10 bases between. CDR1 is SGDLS, CDR2 YYNGEE, per germline. The CDR3 is 15 residues long. The CDR3 sequence: CASSVESRGNSPLHF. Here the CDR3 DNA reads TGTGCCAGCAGCGTAGAGTCCAGGGGTAATTCACCCCTCCACTTT. The full variable domain, completed using reference TRBV9 and TRBJ1-6, is DSGVTQTPKHLITATGQRVTLRCSPRSGDLSVYWYQQSLDQGLQFLIQYYNGEERAKGNILERFSAQQFPDLHSELNLSSLELGDSALYFCASSVESRGNSPLHFGNGTRLTVT.

V is TRBV7-9 and J is TRBJ1-5; tentatively, D is TRBD1 (6 bases). V was trimmed by 4 bases and J by 6 bases, leaving 19 bases between them. This CDR3 has 16 residues. The germline V gene encodes CDR1 SEHNR and CDR2 FQNEAQ (reference sequence). CDR3 in DNA: TGTGCCAGCAGCTCGTCACTACAGGGTTGGGTTCAGCCCCAGCATTTT. It codes for CASSSSLQGWVQPQHF.

CDR3 sequence reads: CASSEQMDREQETQYF. The CDR3 nucleotides read TGTGCCAGCAGTGAACAGATGGACAGGGAGCAAGAGACCCAGTACTTC. The chain links TRBV6-1 to TRBJ2-5, with TRBD1 matching 8 bases. This CDR3 has 16 residues. Losses at the gene ends were 2 bases for V and 2 bases for J; bases not matched to a gene: 7. Germline loops: CDR1 MNHNS, CDR2 SASEGT.

The chain employs TRBV19 and TRBJ1-5; perhaps TRBD1 as D (5 bases). Germline CDR1 is LNHDA and CDR2 is SQIVND (reference sequence). The CDR3 is 14 amino acids. With 4 bases removed from V and 3 bases from J, the gap between germline ends came to 10 bases. CDR3 coding DNA: TGTGCCAGTAGTAATAGACAGCCCAATCAGCCCCAGCATTTT. As protein: CASSNRQPNQPQHF.

Of note for this clone: Other DNA sequences from this sample encode an identical CDR3 as well. The chain carries TRBV7-3 and TRBJ2-1; D is unclear. This CDR3 has 15 residues. Germline CDR1 SGHTA, CDR2 FQGTGA. The ends were cut back, 5 bases at V and 4 bases at J, with 15 bases in the middle. The CDR3 is CASSPRAGTYNEQFF. CDR3 coding DNA: TGTGCCAGCAGCCCCCGTGCTGGTACTTACAATGAGCAGTTCTTC.

The rearrangement uses TRBV7-9 and TRBJ1-4; 9 bases fit TRBD1. Germline V gene lookup returns CDR1 SEHNR and CDR2 FQNEAQ (reference sequence). J was trimmed by 8 bases and V by 5 bases; bases with no gene match: 9. This CDR3 comprises 15 residues. The chain's CDR3 is CASSEGDRASEKLFF. Written as DNA, the CDR3 is TGTGCCAGCAGCGAAGGGGACAGGGCCAGCGAAAAACTGTTTTTT.

This chain links TRBV19 with TRBJ2-2, with D perhaps TRBD1 (5 bases). The CDR3 loop spans 14 amino acids. V lost 0 bases to trimming and J lost 4 bases, with 6 bases between them. In germline, CDR1 is LNHDA, CDR2 SQIVND (reference sequence). The CDR3 DNA sequence: TGTGCCAGTAGTATAGACAGGGCCACCGGGGAGCTGTTTTTT. Its protein is CASSIDRATGELFF.

V and J are TRBV5-1 and TRBJ2-7; D is perhaps TRBD1 (6 bases). With 5 bases removed from V and 2 bases from J, the gap between germline ends came to 23 bases. The length of the CDR3 is 17 residues. Germline V gene lookup returns CDR1 SGHRS and CDR2 YFSETQ. In DNA, the CDR3 is TGCGCCAGCAGAGAGGAAAAGCTAGACAGGAGCGCCTACGAGCAGTACTTC. Translation: CASREEKLDRSAYEQYF. The variable domain in full, completed from reference TRBV5-1 and TRBJ2-7, reads KAGVTQTPRYLIKTRGQQVTLSCSPISGHRSVSWYQQTPGQGLQFLFEYFSETQRNKGNFPGRFSGRQFSNSRSEMNVSTLELGDSALYLCASREEKLDRSAYEQYFGPGTRLTVT.

V usage is TRBV6-4 and J usage is TRBJ2-3; the D gene is possibly TRBD2 (5 bases). Per germline, CDR1 MRHNA and CDR2 SNTAGT. V was clipped by 3 bases and J by 3 bases, with 7 bases between them. This CDR3 is built from 13 residues. This CDR3 reads CASSESGTDTQYF. CDR3 DNA: TGTGCCAGCAGTGAGTCGGGAACAGATACGCAGTATTTT.

The chain recombines TRBV29-1 with TRBJ2-3; a possible D gene is TRBD1 (5 bases). Trimming shortened V by 0 bases and J by 6 bases, and 10 bases separated the two germline ends. From germline, CDR1 is SQVTM and CDR2 ANQGSEA. The CDR3 loop spans 13 amino acids. CDR3 sequence reads: CSVEEPRGDTQYF. CDR3 bases: TGCAGCGTTGAAGAACCTAGGGGCGATACGCAGTATTTT.

This chain connects TRBV6-1 to TRBJ2-1, with D perhaps matching TRBD2 (6 bases). V was pared by 3 bases and J by 7 bases, with 16 bases between. Per germline, CDR1 MNHNS and CDR2 SASEGT. The CDR3 has 15 amino acids. CDR3 loop: CASSDRAGLKNEQFF. The CDR3 nucleotides are TGTGCCAGCAGTGATCGGGCGGGGCTTAAAAATGAGCAGTTCTTC.

The chain combines TRBV6-1 with TRBJ2-3; weak D call: TRBD1 (6 bases). Trimming took 3 bases from V and 0 from J, leaving 13 bases between them. The CDR3 spans 16 residues. Germline assignment: CDR1 MNHNS and CDR2 SASEGT. The CDR3: CASSDRQVRSTDTQYF. The CDR3 bases are TGTGCCAGCAGTGATCGACAGGTCCGGAGCACAGATACGCAGTATTTT.

As concerns this clone: The junction shows a germline mismatch at one end, possibly a read error. The V call is TRBV5-4, the J call TRBJ2-7, with TRBD2 matching 13 bases. Germline lookup yields CDR1 SGHNT and CDR2 YYREEE (reference sequence). The CDR3 is 15 amino acids. CDR3 amino acids: CASSLGTSGDLRKHF. The CDR3 DNA reads as TGTGCCAGCAGCCTCGGGACTAGCGGGGATCTACGGAAGCACTTC. Complete variable domain (other parts from reference TRBV5-4 and TRBJ2-7): ETGVTQSPTHLIKTRGQQVTLRCSSQSGHNTVSWYQQALGQGPQFIFQYYREEENGRGNFPPRFSGLQFPNYSSELNVNALELDDSALYLCASSLGTSGDLRKHFGPGTRLTVT.

The CDR3 nucleotides read TGTGCCAGCAGGCCCACAGGGGACTTTAGCTCCTACAATGAGCAGTTCTTC. Translation: CASRPTGDFSSYNEQFF. The V and J genes are TRBV28 and TRBJ2-1; a weak D match, TRBD1 (7 bases). The CDR3 runs 17 residues. Germline V lookup: CDR1 MDHEN, CDR2 SYDVKM. V gave up 6 bases and J gave up 0 bases, with 18 bases separating them.

The rearrangement joins TRBV14 to TRBJ2-2; D unresolved. This CDR3 region has 15 residues. Germline V gene lookup returns CDR1 SGHDN and CDR2 FVKESK. Trimming removed 0 bases at V and 5 bases at J, with 10 bases between. CDR3 coding DNA: TGTGCCAGCAGCCAAGATTATCGGTTTACCGGGGAGCTGTTTTTT. Protein product: CASSQDYRFTGELFF.

The chain has TRBV29-1 and TRBJ1-2; TRBD1 might be the D (5 bases). The V end lost 0 bases, the J end lost 4 bases, and 15 bases lay between the germline ends. This CDR3 contains 15 residues. Germline V gives CDR1 SQVTM, CDR2 ANQGSEA. This chain's CDR3 is CSVEDPGHHLYGYTF. The CDR3 coding sequence is TGCAGCGTTGAAGATCCAGGACACCACCTCTATGGCTACACCTTC.

V and J are TRBV9 and TRBJ2-6, with TRBD1 matching 10 bases. Germline trimming cut 2 bases from V and 2 bases from J; bases unmatched to any gene: 10. CDR1 and CDR2 (germline): SGDLS, YYNGEE. This CDR3 has 19 residues. This CDR3 reads CASSVVTGGLGTGANVLTF. In DNA, the CDR3 is TGTGCCAGCAGCGTTGTGACAGGGGGCCTAGGAACTGGGGCCAACGTCCTGACTTTC.